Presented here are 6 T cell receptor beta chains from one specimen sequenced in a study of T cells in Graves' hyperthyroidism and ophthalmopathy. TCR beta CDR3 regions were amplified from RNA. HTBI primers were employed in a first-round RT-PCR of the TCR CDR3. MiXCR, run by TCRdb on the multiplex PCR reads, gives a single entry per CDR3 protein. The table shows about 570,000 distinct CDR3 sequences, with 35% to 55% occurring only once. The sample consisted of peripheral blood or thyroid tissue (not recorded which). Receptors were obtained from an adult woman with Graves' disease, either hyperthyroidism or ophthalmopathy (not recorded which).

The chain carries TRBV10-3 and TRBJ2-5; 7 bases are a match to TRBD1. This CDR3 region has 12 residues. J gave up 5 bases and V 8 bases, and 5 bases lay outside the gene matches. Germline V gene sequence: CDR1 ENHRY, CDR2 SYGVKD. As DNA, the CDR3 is TGTGCCATCCGGACGGGACAGGAGACCCAGTACTTC. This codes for CAIRTGQETQYF.

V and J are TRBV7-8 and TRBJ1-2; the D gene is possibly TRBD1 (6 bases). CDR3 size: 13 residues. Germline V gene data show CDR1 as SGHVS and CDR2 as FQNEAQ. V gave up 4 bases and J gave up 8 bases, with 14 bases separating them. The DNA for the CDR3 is TGTGCCAGCAGCTCCCCCGGGACACGAGGCTACACCTTC. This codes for CASSSPGTRGYTF. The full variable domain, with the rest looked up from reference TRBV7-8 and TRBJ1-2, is GAGVSQSPRYKVAKRGQDVALRCDPISGHVSLFWYQQALGQGPEFLTYFQNEAQLDKSGLPSDRFFAERPEGSVSTLKIQRTQQEDSAVYLCASSSPGTRGYTFGSGTRLTVV.

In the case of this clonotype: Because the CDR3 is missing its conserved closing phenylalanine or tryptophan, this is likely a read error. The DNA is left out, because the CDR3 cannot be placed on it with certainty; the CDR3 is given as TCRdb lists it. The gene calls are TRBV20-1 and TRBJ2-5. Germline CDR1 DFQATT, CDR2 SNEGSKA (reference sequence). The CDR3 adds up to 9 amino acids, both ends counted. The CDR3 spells CSARDPGTS.

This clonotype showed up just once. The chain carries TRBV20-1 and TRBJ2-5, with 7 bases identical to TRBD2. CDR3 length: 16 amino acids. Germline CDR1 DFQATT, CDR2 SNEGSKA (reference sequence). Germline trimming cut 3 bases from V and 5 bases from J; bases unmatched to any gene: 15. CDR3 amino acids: CSASPLGGGPTETQYF. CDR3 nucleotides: TGCAGTGCTAGCCCACTGGGGGGAGGGCCGACGGAGACCCAGTACTTC.

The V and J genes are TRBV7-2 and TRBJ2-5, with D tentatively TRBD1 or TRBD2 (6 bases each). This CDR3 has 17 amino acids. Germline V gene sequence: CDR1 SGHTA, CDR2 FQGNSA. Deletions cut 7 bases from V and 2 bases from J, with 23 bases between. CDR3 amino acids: CASNAVGGALGQETQYF. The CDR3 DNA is TGTGCCAGCAACGCGGTGGGGGGCGCGCTCGGGCAAGAGACCCAGTACTTC.

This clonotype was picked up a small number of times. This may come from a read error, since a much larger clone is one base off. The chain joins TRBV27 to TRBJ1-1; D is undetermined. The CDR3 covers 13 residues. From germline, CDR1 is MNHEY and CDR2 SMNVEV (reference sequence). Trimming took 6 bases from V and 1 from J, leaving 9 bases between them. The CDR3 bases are TGTGCCAGCAGCCCAGAGACGAACACTGAAGCTTTCTTT. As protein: CASSPETNTEAFF.